This T cell receptor (beta chain) was captured in a study of OX40 agonist ivuxolimab in advanced cancers. For the study at large: Every patient in dose escalation had hepatocellular carcinoma, melanoma, renal cell or head and neck cancer.

Comments on this clone: Antigen: not known.

Profiling relied on immunoSEQ multiplex PCR, and the TCRdb table lists in-frame clones only, not all of them. This sample carries roughly 40,000 clones, 85% to 90% of them seen once, and the ten largest clones take 6%. Study findings and constraints: Clones of CD4+ and CD8+ blood T cells grew by week 6 at doses of 0.1 to 3.0 mg/kg.

CDR1 and CDR2 (germline): SNHLY, FYNNEI. The CDR3 has 14 amino acids. Trimming shortened V by 6 bases and J by 5 bases, and 13 bases separated the two germline ends. The sequence came from an adult with an advanced solid tumor such as melanoma, head and neck, liver or kidney cancer. The genes are TRBV2 and TRBJ2-2; D might be TRBD2 (6 bases). The material sequenced was CD4+ or CD8+ T cells sorted from blood, taken in a trial of the OX40 agonist ivuxolimab. CDR3 region: CASRAGTSTGELFF. The CDR3 DNA reads TGTGCCAGCAGGGCGGGGACCTCAACCGGGGAGCTGTTTTTT.